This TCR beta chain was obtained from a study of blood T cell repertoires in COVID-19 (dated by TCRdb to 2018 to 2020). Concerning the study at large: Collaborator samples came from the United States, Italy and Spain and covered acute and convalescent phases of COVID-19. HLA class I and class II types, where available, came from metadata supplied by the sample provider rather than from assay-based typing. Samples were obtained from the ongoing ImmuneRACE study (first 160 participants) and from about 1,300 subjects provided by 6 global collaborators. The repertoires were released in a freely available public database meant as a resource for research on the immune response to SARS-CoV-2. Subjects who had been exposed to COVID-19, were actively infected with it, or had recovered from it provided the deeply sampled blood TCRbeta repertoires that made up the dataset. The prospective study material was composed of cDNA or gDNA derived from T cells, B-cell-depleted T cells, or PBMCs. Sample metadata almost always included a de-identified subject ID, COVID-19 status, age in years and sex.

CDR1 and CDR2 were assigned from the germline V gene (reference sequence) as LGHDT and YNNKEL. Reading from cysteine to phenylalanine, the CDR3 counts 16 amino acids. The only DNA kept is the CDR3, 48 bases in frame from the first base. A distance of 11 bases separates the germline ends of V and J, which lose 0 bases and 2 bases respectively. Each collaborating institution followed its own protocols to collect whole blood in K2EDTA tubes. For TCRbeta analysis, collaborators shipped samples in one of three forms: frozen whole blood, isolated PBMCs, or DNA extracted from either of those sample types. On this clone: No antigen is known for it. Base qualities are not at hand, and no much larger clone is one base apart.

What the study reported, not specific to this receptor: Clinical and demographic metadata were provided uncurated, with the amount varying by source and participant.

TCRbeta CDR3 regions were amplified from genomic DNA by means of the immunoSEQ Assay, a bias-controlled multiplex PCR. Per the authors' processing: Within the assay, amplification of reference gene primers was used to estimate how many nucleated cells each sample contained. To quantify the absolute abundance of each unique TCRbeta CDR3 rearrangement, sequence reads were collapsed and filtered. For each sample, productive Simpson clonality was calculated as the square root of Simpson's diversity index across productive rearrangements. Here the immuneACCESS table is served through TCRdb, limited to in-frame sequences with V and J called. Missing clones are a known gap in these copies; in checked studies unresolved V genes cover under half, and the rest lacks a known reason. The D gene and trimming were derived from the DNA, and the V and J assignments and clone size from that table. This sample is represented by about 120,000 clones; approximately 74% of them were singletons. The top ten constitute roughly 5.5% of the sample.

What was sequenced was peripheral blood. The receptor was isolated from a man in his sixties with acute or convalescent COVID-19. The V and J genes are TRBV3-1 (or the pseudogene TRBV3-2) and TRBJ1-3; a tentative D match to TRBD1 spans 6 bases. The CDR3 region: CASSQESGGPGNTIYF. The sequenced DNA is TGTGCCAGCAGCCAAGAGTCGGGGGGCCCTGGAAACACCATATATTTT.